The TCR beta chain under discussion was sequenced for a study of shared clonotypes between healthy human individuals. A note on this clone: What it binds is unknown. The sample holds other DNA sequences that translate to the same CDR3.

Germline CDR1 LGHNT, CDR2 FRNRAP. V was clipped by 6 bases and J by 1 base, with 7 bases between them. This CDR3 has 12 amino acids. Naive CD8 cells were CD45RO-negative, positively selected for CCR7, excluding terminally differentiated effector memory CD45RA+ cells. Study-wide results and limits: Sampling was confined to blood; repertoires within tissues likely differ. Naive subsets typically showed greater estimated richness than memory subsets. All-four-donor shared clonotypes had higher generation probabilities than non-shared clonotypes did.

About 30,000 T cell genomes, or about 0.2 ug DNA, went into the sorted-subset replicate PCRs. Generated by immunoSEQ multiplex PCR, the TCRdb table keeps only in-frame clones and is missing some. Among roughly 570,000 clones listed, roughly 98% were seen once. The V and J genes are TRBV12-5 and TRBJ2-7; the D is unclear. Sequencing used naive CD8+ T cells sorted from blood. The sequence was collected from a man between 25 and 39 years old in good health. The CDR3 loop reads CASGYGSYEQYF. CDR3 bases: TGTGCTAGTGGCTACGGATCCTACGAGCAGTACTTC. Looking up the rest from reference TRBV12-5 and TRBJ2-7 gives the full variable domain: DARVTQTPRHKVTEMGQEVTMRCQPILGHNTVFWYRQTMMQGLELLAYFRNRAPLDDSGMPKDRFSAEMPDATLATLKIQPSEPRDSAVYFCASGYGSYEQYFGPGTRLTVT.